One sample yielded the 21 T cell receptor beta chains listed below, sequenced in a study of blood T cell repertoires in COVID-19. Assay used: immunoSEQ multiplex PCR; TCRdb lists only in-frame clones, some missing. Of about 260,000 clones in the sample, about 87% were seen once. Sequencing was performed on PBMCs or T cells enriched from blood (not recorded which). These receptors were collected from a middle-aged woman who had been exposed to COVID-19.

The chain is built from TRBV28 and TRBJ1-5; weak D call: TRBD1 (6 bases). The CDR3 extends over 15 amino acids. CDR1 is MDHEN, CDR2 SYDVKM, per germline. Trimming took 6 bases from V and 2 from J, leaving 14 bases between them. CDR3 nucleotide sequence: TGTGCCAGCAGCCTGAGGGGGTCGGGCAATCAGCCCCAGCATTTT. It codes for CASSLRGSGNQPQHF.

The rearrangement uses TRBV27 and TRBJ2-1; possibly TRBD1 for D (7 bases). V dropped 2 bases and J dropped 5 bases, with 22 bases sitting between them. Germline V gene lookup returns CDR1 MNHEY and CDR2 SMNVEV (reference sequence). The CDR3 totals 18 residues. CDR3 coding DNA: TGTGCCAGCAGTTTAAAGTCGGGGGCAGGGGGTTTCGACAATGAGCAGTTCTTC. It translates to CASSLKSGAGGFDNEQFF.

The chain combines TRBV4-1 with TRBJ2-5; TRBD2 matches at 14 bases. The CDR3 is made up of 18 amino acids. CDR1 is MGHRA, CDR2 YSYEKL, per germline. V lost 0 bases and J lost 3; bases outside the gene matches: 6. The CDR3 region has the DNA TGCGCCAGCAGCCAAGACATCCCGGGACTAGCGGGAGAAGAGACCCAGTACTTC. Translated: CASSQDIPGLAGEETQYF.

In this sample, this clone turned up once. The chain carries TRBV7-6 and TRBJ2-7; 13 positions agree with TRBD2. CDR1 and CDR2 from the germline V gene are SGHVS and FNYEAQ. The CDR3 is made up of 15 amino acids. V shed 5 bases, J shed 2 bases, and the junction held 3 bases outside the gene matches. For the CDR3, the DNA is TGTGCCAGCAGCCCGGGGACTAGCGGGGCCTACGAGCAGTACTTC. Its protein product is CASSPGTSGAYEQYF. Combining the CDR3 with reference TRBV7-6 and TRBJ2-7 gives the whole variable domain GAGVSQSPRYKVTKRGQDVALRCDPISGHVSLYWYRQALGQGPEFLTYFNYEAQQDKSGLPNDRFSAERPEGSISTLTIQRTEQRDSAMYRCASSPGTSGAYEQYFGPGTRLTVT.

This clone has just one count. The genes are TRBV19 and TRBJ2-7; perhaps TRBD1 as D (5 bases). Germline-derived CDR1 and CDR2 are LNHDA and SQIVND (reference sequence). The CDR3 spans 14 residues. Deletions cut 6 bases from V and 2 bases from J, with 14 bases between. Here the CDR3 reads CASSARDRPYEQYV. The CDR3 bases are TGTGCCAGTAGCGCCCGAGACAGACCCTACGAGCAGTACGTC.

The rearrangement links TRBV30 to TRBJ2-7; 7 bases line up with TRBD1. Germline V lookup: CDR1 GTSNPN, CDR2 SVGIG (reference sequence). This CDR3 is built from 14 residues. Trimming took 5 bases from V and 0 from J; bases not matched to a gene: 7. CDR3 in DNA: TGTGCCTGGGGGGGACAGACGAGCTCCTACGAGCAGTACTTC. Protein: CAWGGQTSSYEQYF.

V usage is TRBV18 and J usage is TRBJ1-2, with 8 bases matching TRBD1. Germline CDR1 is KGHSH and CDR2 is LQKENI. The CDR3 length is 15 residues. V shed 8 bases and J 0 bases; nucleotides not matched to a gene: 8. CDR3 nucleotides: TGTGCCAGCGCGGACAGGGTCCAAGCTAACTATGGCTACACCTTC. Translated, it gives CASADRVQANYGYTF.

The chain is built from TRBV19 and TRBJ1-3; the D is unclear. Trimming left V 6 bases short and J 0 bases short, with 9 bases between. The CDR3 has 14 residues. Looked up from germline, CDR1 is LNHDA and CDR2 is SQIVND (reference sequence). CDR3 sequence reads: CASRITDSGNTIYF. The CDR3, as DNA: TGTGCCAGTAGGATCACAGACTCTGGAAACACCATATATTTT.

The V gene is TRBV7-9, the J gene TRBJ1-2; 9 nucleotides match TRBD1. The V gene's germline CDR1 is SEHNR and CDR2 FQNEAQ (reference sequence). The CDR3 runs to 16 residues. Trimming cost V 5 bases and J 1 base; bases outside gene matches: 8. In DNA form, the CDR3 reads TGTGCCAGCAGCACAACCGTGACAGGGGGTAACTATGGCTACACCTTC. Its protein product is CASSTTVTGGNYGYTF.

The CDR3, as DNA: TGTGCCAGTACCACGCGCCTCTCCTGGGGGCCCGGGGCCAACGTCCTGACTTTC. The encoded protein is CASTTRLSWGPGANVLTF. The J gene is TRBJ2-6, the V gene TRBV19; maybe TRBD1 (6 bases). Germline CDR1 reads LNHDA; CDR2 reads SQIVND (reference sequence). V lost 7 bases and J 4 bases, leaving 23 bases between the germline ends. CDR3 length: 18 amino acids.

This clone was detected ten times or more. The CDR3: CSAEGQLASGNTIYF. The DNA for the CDR3 is TGCAGCGCGGAGGGACAGCTTGCCTCTGGAAACACCATATATTTT. The chain uses TRBV29-1 and TRBJ1-3; 7 nucleotides agree with TRBD1. CDR1 and CDR2 from the germline V gene are SQVTM and ANQGSEA. The CDR3 runs 15 residues. J was trimmed by 0 bases and V by 7 bases; bases with no gene match: 9. The full variable domain, with the rest looked up from reference TRBV29-1 and TRBJ1-3, is SAVISQKPSRDICQRGTSLTIQCQVDSQVTMMFWYRQQPGQSLTLIATANQGSEATYESGFVIDKFPISRPNLTFSTLTVSNMSPEDSSIYLCSAEGQLASGNTIYFGEGSWLTVV.

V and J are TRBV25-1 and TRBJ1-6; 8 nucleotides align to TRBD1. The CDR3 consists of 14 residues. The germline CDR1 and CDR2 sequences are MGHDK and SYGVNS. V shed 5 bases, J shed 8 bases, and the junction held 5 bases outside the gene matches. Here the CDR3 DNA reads TGTGCCAGCAGTTGGACAGGGAGCTATTCACCCCTCCACTTT. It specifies CASSWTGSYSPLHF.

The CDR3 loop reads CASSQDRYRGSYTF. The CDR3 bases are TGTGCCAGCAGCCAAGATAGGTACAGGGGTAGCTACACCTTC. This chain links TRBV3-1 (or the pseudogene TRBV3-2) with TRBJ1-2; 7 bases fit TRBD1. The CDR3 sequence is 14 residues long. With 0 bases clipped from V and 9 bases from J, the junction kept 7 bases outside the gene matches. The germline V gene has CDR1 LGHDT and CDR2 YNNKEL (reference sequence).

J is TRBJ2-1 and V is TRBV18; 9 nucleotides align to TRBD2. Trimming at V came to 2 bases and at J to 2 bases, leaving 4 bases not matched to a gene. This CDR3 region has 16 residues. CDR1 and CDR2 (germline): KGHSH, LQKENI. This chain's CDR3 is CASSPGASGAYNEQFF. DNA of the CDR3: TGTGCCAGCTCACCAGGGGCTAGCGGGGCCTACAATGAGCAGTTCTTC.

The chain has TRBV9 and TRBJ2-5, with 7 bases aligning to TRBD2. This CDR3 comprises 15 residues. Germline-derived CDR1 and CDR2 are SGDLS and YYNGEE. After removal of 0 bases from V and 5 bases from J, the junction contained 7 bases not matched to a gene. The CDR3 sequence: CASSVDVAGGETQYF. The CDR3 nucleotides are TGTGCCAGCAGCGTAGATGTAGCGGGTGGGGAGACCCAGTACTTC.

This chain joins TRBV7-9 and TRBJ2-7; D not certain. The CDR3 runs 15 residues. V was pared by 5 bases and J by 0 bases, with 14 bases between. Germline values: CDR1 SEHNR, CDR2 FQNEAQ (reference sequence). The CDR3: CASSTGAFSSYEQYF. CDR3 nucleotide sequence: TGTGCCAGCAGCACGGGTGCCTTTAGCTCCTACGAGCAGTACTTC.

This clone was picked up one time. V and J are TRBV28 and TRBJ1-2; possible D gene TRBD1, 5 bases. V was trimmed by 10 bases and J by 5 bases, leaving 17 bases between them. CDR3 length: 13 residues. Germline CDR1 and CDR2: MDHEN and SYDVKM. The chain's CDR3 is CATAGEEVYGYTF. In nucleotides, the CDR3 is TGTGCCACTGCGGGGGAGGAGGTATATGGCTACACCTTC.

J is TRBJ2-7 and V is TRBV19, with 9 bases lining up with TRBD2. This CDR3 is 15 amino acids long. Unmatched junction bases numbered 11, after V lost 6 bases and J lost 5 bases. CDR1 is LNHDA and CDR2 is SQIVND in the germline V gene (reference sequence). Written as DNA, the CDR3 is TGTGCCAGTAGGCGGGGACTAGCCCCTTTTGACGAGCAGTACTTC. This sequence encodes CASRRGLAPFDEQYF.

This CDR3 is CASSPRTGDAGELFF. The CDR3 bases are TGTGCCAGCAGCCCCCGGACAGGGGATGCCGGGGAGCTGTTTTTT. The chain couples TRBV7-3 to TRBJ2-2; TRBD1 agrees at 9 bases. This CDR3 contains 15 residues. Per the germline V gene, CDR1 is SGHTA and CDR2 is FQGTGA. The trim removed 5 bases at V and 6 bases at J, leaving 7 bases unmatched.

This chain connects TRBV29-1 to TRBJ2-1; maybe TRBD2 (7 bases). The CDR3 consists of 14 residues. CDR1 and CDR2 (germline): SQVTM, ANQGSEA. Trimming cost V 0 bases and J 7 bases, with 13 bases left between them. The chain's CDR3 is CSVEDRGGGNEQFF. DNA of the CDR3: TGCAGCGTTGAAGACCGCGGGGGCGGGAATGAGCAGTTCTTC.

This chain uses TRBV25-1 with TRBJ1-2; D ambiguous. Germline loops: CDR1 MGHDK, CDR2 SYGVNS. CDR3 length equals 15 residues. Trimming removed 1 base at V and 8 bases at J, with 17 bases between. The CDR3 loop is CASSELGGQPGGYTF. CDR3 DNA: TGTGCCAGCAGTGAATTAGGAGGGCAGCCAGGAGGCTACACCTTC.